Reported below is one TCR beta chain. Libraries were prepared by immunoSEQ multiplex PCR; TCRdb keeps only in-frame clonotypes and omits some of them. This sample carries more than 35,000 clones, around 86% of them seen once, and the ten largest clones take roughly 45%. The data derive from a study of blood T cell repertoires in COVID-19. Background on the study: The origin of the acute and convalescent COVID-19 samples was the United States, Italy and Spain.

V was pared by 1 base and J by 4 bases, with 1 base of the junction left unmatched. In germline, CDR1 is SGHRS, CDR2 YFSETQ. This CDR3 contains 14 residues. This chain connects TRBV5-1 to TRBJ2-2; 7 bases match TRBD1. This TCR was sampled from a woman aged 80 or over with acute or convalescent COVID-19. What was sequenced was peripheral blood. CDR3 nucleotides: TGCGCCAGCAGCTTGCCAGGGGGCACCGGGGAGCTGTTTTTT. Residues: CASSLPGGTGELFF. The full variable domain, in which reference TRBV5-1 and TRBJ2-2 provide the parts outside the CDR3, is KAGVTQTPRYLIKTRGQQVTLSCSPISGHRSVSWYQQTPGQGLQFLFEYFSETQRNKGNFPGRFSGRQFSNSRSEMNVSTLELGDSALYLCASSLPGGTGELFFGEGSRLTVL.